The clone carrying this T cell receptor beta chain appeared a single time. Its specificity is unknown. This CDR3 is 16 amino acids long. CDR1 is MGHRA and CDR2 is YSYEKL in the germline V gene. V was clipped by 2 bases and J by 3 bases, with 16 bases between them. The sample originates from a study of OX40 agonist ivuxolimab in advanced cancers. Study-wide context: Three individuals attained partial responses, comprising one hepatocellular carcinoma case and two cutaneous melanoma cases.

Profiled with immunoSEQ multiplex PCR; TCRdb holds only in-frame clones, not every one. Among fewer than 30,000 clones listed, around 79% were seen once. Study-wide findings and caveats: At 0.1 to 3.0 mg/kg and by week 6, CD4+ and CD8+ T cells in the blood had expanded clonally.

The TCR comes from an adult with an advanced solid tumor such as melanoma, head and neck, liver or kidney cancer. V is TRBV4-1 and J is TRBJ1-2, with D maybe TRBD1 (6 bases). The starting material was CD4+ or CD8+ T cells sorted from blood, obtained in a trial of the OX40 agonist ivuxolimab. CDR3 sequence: CASSQYVTRGDYGYTF. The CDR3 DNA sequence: TGCGCCAGCAGCCAATACGTGACCAGGGGAGACTATGGCTACACCTTC.